Each of the 23 T cell receptor beta chains below was sequenced from the same sample in a study of shared T cell receptors in the human thymus (dated by TCRdb to the early 2020s). Libraries were constructed by the immunoSEQ multiplex PCR assay. Here the immuneACCESS table is served through TCRdb, limited to in-frame sequences with V and J called. Missing clones are a known gap in these copies; in checked studies unresolved V genes cover under half, and the rest lacks a known reason. This sample lists some 760,000 clones; 75% to 90% were detected once. The biggest ten clones account for around 0.0099% of the sample. The data also belong to a second study, concerning human thymus T cells.

What was sequenced was thymocytes. Every receptor here comes from a girl under two years old with a congenital heart defect. Donor details come from another sample of the same person, matched by shared clones.

The chain combines TRBV6-6 with TRBJ1-4; 7 nucleotides match TRBD1. The CDR3 covers 14 residues. Germline V gene lookup returns CDR1 MNHNY and CDR2 SVGAGI (reference sequence). Unmatched junction bases numbered 3, after V lost 1 base and J lost 7 bases. In DNA form, the CDR3 reads TGTGCCAGCAGTTACTTGACAGGGACTGAAAAACTGTTTTTT. Protein: CASSYLTGTEKLFF.

This chain uses TRBV28 with TRBJ1-5; D gene uncertain. The germline V gene has CDR1 MDHEN and CDR2 SYDVKM. V was clipped by 6 bases and J by 2 bases, with 17 bases between them. The CDR3 is 16 amino acids. CDR3 in amino acids: CASSQARGPGNQPQHF. CDR3 nucleotide sequence: TGTGCCAGCAGCCAGGCCCGAGGGCCGGGCAATCAGCCCCAGCATTTT.

V is TRBV5-1 and J is TRBJ1-2; weak D call: TRBD1 (5 bases). Germline CDR1 is SGHRS and CDR2 is YFSETQ. V lost 5 bases, J lost 4 bases, and 21 bases lay in between. The CDR3 spans 16 residues. The CDR3 DNA reads TGCGCCAGCAGTTTTACCGGGACTTTGAGGAGCTATGGCTACACCTTC. Translated: CASSFTGTLRSYGYTF.

The rearrangement uses TRBV5-4 and TRBJ1-6, with D perhaps TRBD1 (5 bases). The CDR3 has 14 amino acids. Germline V lookup: CDR1 SGHNT, CDR2 YYREEE (reference sequence). Trimming left V 3 bases short and J 8 bases short, with 12 bases between. CDR3 nucleotides: TGTGCCAGCAGCTCTTATGGGGGGGATTCACCCCTCCACTTT. Protein: CASSSYGGDSPLHF. Filled out from reference TRBV5-4 and TRBJ1-6, the complete variable domain reads ETGVTQSPTHLIKTRGQQVTLRCSSQSGHNTVSWYQQALGQGPQFIFQYYREEENGRGNFPPRFSGLQFPNYSSELNVNALELDDSALYLCASSSYGGDSPLHFGNGTRLTVT.

CDR3 in DNA: TGTGCCAGCAGCCCCCCGGGACAGGGGGTAAGGTGGGCCAACGTCCTGACTTTC. Its translation: CASSPPGQGVRWANVLTF. The rearrangement uses TRBV9 and TRBJ2-6; 11 nucleotides align to TRBD1. The germline CDR1 and CDR2 sequences are SGDLS and YYNGEE. Trimming cost V 4 bases and J 5 bases; bases outside gene matches: 11. This CDR3 contains 18 residues. Drawing the rest from reference TRBV9 and TRBJ2-6, the complete variable domain is DSGVTQTPKHLITATGQRVTLRCSPRSGDLSVYWYQQSLDQGLQFLIQYYNGEERAKGNILERFSAQQFPDLHSELNLSSLELGDSALYFCASSPPGQGVRWANVLTFGAGSRLTVL.

The gene calls are TRBV7-3 and TRBJ1-2, with a tentative D call TRBD1 (6 bases). CDR3 size: 14 residues. In germline, CDR1 is SGHTA, CDR2 FQGTGA. Trimming took 1 base from V and 6 from J, leaving 12 bases between them. The CDR3 sequence is CASSLKGTTHGYTF. The CDR3 DNA sequence: TGTGCCAGCAGCTTAAAGGGGACAACCCATGGCTACACCTTC.

V usage is TRBV7-5 and J usage is TRBJ2-7; the D call of TRBD1 is as the table states it, not checked on the DNA. TRBV7-5 is an annotated pseudogene. This CDR3 spans 13 amino acids. This CDR3 is CARSNRDTYEQYF. In nucleotides, the CDR3 is TGTGCCAGAAGCAACCGGGACACCTACGAGCAGTACTTC.

The CDR3 DNA reads TGTGCTAGTGCCGTAAGGGGGGACAGCGTCTACAATGAGCAGTTCTTC. Its translation is CASAVRGDSVYNEQFF. The chain couples TRBV12-5 to TRBJ2-1, with D perhaps matching TRBD1 (7 bases). Germline loops: CDR1 LGHNT, CDR2 FRNRAP. This CDR3 is built from 16 residues. V lost 7 bases and J lost 3, with 19 bases in between.

The chain carries TRBV4-3 and TRBJ2-4; a weak D match, TRBD2 (6 bases). Germline V gene sequence: CDR1 LGHNA, CDR2 YSLEER. Between the trimmed V and J ends, which lost 1 base and 0 bases, there was a span of 16 bases. This CDR3 has 18 amino acids. The CDR3 loop reads CASSQAPPGGIAKNIQYF. The CDR3, as DNA: TGCGCCAGCAGCCAAGCCCCCCCTGGGGGGATAGCCAAAAACATTCAGTACTTC.

The chain links TRBV5-1 to TRBJ2-7, with 8 bases fitting TRBD1. V was pared by 3 bases and J by 6 bases, with 5 bases of the junction left unmatched. The length of the CDR3 is 13 residues. Germline lookup yields CDR1 SGHRS and CDR2 YFSETQ. The CDR3 is CASSSQGASEQYF. The CDR3 DNA reads as TGCGCCAGCAGCTCTCAGGGGGCGAGCGAGCAGTACTTC.

This chain joins TRBV27 and TRBJ2-7; no clear D. There are 13 residues in the CDR3. V shed 5 bases and J shed 2 bases, with 10 bases lying between them. The germline V gene has CDR1 MNHEY and CDR2 SMNVEV (reference sequence). The CDR3 DNA is TGTGCCAGCAGTCCACTACGACCCTACGAGCAGTACTTC. This sequence encodes CASSPLRPYEQYF.

V is TRBV6-1 and J is TRBJ1-1; TRBD1 aligns across 7 bases. This CDR3 spans 12 amino acids. The V segment lost 5 bases and the J segment 3 bases; nucleotides outside the gene matches: 0. Per germline, CDR1 MNHNS and CDR2 SASEGT. CDR3: CASSRGHTEAFF. The CDR3 coding sequence is TGTGCCAGCAGTAGGGGGCACACTGAAGCTTTCTTT.

The chain joins TRBV27 to TRBJ2-7; 7 nucleotides match TRBD1. From germline, CDR1 is MNHEY and CDR2 SMNVEV (reference sequence). V shed 6 bases and J 2 bases; nucleotides not matched to a gene: 7. The CDR3 is 14 amino acids. The CDR3 region is CASRWDSETYEQYF. As DNA, the CDR3 is TGTGCCAGCAGATGGGACAGTGAGACCTACGAGCAGTACTTC.

The chain employs TRBV11-2 and TRBJ1-3, with D unclear. The CDR3 spans 16 residues. Germline CDR1 SGHAT, CDR2 FQNNGV. V dropped 6 bases and J dropped 0 bases, with 15 bases sitting between them. The CDR3 sequence is CASRNPTGSSGNTIYF. The CDR3 region has the DNA TGTGCCAGCAGAAACCCGACGGGGAGCTCTGGAAACACCATATATTTT.

J is TRBJ1-1 and V is TRBV7-3, with 8 bases lining up with TRBD1. CDR1 and CDR2 (germline): SGHTA, FQGTGA. V trimming: 1 base; J trimming: 5 bases; junction bases outside the gene matches: 18. This CDR3 has 19 residues. The CDR3, as DNA: TGTGCCAGCAGCTTAAGAGGTGACAGGGGCCAAAGGGGCTATACTGAAGCTTTCTTT. Its protein is CASSLRGDRGQRGYTEAFF.

The chain couples TRBV18 to TRBJ2-5, with 7 nucleotides matching TRBD2. V shed 3 bases, J shed 1 base, and the junction held 23 bases outside the gene matches. Germline V gene lookup returns CDR1 KGHSH and CDR2 LQKENI. The CDR3 extends over 21 amino acids. CDR3 sequence: CASSPPRLTFQRGLVQETQYF. CDR3 DNA: TGTGCCAGCTCACCCCCCAGACTGACCTTTCAGCGGGGCCTTGTCCAAGAGACCCAGTACTTC.

This clone was seen only a few times. The chain joins TRBV5-4 to TRBJ2-7, with 9 bases that match TRBD2. From germline, CDR1 is SGHNT and CDR2 YYREEE (reference sequence). The CDR3 loop spans 15 amino acids. The V and J ends lost 0 bases and 3 bases, in that order; junction bases with no gene match: 4. The CDR3 sequence: CASSLGASGDYEQYF. The CDR3 DNA reads as TGTGCCAGCAGCTTGGGGGCTAGCGGGGACTACGAGCAGTACTTC.

This chain uses TRBV18 with TRBJ2-7; D perhaps matches TRBD1 (6 bases). The germline CDR1 and CDR2 sequences are KGHSH and LQKENI. The CDR3 spans 14 residues. Trimming stripped 1 base from V and 5 bases from J, with 12 bases between. In DNA form, the CDR3 reads TGTGCCAGCTCACCACGAGAGGGACACAACGAGCAGTACTTC. Translating gives CASSPREGHNEQYF. Full variable domain (rest looked up from reference TRBV18 and TRBJ2-7): NAGVMQNPRHLVRRRGQEARLRCSPMKGHSHVYWYRQLPEEGLKFMVYLQKENIIDESGMPKERFSAEFPKEGPSILRIQQVVRGDSAAYFCASSPREGHNEQYFGPGTRLTVT.

This rearrangement joins TRBV20-1 to TRBJ2-3; 7 bases line up with TRBD2. J gave up 4 bases and V 8 bases, and 3 bases lay outside the gene matches. Looked up from germline, CDR1 is DFQATT and CDR2 is SNEGSKA (reference sequence). CDR3 length: 11 amino acids. The CDR3 DNA reads TGCAGTAACCTAGCGGCAGATACGCAGTATTTT. Its protein is CSNLAADTQYF.

V usage is TRBV10-1 and J usage is TRBJ1-4; tentative D call: TRBD1 (6 bases). CDR3 length equals 13 residues. Germline V gene lookup returns CDR1 WNHNN and CDR2 SYGVQD (reference sequence). Trimming pared 5 bases from V and 6 bases from J, leaving 10 bases between. The CDR3 DNA sequence: TGCGCCAGCAGTACTAACAGGGATGAAAAACTGTTTTTT. It encodes CASSTNRDEKLFF.

V usage is TRBV6-1 and J usage is TRBJ1-4, with 10 bases aligning to TRBD1. Unmatched junction bases numbered 4, after V lost 2 bases and J lost 7 bases. This CDR3 has 15 amino acids. Germline CDR1 reads MNHNS; CDR2 reads SASEGT. The CDR3 sequence is CASSEPDRGAEKLFF. CDR3 in DNA: TGTGCCAGCAGTGAACCGGACAGGGGGGCTGAAAAACTGTTTTTT.

This clone was seen a single time. V usage is TRBV14 and J usage is TRBJ2-3; 9 nucleotides line up with TRBD2. The CDR3 extends over 19 amino acids. Germline V lookup: CDR1 SGHDN, CDR2 FVKESK. With V trimmed by 1 base and J by 7 bases, 18 bases remained unmatched. The CDR3 is CASSQASFKGASGEHTQYF. In nucleotides, the CDR3 is TGTGCCAGCAGCCAAGCATCCTTCAAGGGAGCTAGCGGGGAACATACGCAGTATTTT.

The chain employs TRBV9 and TRBJ2-3; 7 bases match TRBD2. The CDR3 totals 19 residues. Germline trimming cut 0 bases from V and 6 bases from J; bases unmatched to any gene: 19. CDR1 is SGDLS, CDR2 YYNGEE, per germline. The CDR3 region has the DNA TGTGCCAGCAGCGTAGAGTCCGATGGACTAGGGATGGGTTCGGATACGCAGTATTTT. This codes for CASSVESDGLGMGSDTQYF. The variable domain in full, with the rest retrieved from reference TRBV9 and TRBJ2-3, is DSGVTQTPKHLITATGQRVTLRCSPRSGDLSVYWYQQSLDQGLQFLIQYYNGEERAKGNILERFSAQQFPDLHSELNLSSLELGDSALYFCASSVESDGLGMGSDTQYFGPGTRLTVL.